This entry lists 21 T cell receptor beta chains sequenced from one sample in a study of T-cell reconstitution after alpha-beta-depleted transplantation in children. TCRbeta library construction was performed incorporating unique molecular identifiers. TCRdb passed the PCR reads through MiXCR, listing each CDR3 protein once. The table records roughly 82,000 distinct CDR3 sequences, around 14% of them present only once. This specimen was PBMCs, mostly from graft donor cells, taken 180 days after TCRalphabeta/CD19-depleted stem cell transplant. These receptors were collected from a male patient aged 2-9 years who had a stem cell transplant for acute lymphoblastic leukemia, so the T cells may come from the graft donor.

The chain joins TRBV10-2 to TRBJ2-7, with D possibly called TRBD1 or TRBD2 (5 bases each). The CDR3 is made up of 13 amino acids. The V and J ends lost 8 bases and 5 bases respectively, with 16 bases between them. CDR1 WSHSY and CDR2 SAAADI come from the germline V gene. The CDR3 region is CASGWDRTHEQYF. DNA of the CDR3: TGCGCCAGCGGTTGGGACCGCACCCACGAGCAGTACTTC.

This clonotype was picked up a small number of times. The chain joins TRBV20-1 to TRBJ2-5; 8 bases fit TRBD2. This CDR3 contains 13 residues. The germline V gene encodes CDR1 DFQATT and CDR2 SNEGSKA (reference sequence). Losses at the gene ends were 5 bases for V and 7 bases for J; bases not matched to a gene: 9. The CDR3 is CSAPVSGKVTQYF. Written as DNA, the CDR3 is TGCAGTGCTCCAGTTAGCGGGAAGGTGACCCAGTACTTC.

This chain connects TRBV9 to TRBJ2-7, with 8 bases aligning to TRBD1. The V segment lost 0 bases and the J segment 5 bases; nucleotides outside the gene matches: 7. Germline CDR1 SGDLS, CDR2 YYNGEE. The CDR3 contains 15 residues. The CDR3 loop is CASSVESGGRNEQYF. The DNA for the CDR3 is TGTGCCAGCAGCGTAGAGTCAGGGGGCAGGAACGAGCAGTACTTC.

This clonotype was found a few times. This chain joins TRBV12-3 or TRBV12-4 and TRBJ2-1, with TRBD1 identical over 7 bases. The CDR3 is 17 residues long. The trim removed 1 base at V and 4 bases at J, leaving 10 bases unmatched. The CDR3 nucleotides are TGTGCCAGCAGTTTAGGGCCCCACAGGGGTCCGTACAATGAGCAGTTCTTC. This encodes CASSLGPHRGPYNEQFF.

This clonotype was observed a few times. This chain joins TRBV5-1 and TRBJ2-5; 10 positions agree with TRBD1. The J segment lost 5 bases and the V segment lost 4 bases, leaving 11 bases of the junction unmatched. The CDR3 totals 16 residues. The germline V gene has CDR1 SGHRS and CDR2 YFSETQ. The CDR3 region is CASSDGRTGGPETQYF. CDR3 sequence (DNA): TGCGCCAGCAGCGACGGAAGGACAGGGGGACCGGAGACCCAGTACTTC.

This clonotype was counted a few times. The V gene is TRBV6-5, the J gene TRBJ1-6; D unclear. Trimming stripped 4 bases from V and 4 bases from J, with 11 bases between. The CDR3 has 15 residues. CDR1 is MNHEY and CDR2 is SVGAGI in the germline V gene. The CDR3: CASSWNGMYNSPLHF. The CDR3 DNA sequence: TGTGCCAGCAGTTGGAATGGGATGTATAATTCACCCCTCCACTTT.

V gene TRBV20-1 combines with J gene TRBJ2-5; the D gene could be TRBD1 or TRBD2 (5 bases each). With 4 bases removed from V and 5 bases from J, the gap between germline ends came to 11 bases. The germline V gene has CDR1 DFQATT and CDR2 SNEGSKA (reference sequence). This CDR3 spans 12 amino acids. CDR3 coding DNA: TGCAGTGCTAATCAGGGACGGGAGACCCAGTACTTC. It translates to CSANQGRETQYF.

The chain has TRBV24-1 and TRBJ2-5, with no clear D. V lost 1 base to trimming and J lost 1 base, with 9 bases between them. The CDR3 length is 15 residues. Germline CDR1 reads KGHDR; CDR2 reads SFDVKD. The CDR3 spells CATSDLYGTQETQYF. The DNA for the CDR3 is TGTGCCACCAGTGATTTATACGGAACCCAAGAGACCCAGTACTTC.

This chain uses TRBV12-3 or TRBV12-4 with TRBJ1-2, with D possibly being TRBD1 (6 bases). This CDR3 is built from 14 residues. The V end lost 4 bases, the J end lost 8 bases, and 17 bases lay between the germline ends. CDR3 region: CASSSKGAQGGYTF. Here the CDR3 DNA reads TGTGCCAGCAGTTCCAAGGGAGCCCAGGGGGGCTACACCTTC.

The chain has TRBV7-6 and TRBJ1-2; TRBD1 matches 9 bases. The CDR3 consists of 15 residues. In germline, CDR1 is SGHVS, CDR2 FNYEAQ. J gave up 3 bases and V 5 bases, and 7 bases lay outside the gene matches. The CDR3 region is CASSGYRGRDYGYTF. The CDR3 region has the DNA TGTGCCAGCAGCGGGTACAGGGGGCGCGACTATGGCTACACCTTC.

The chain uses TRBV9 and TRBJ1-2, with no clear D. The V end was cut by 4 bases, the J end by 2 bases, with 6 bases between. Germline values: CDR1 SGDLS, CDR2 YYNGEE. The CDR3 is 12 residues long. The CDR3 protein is CASSFDNYGYTF. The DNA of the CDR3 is TGTGCCAGCAGCTTCGACAACTATGGCTACACCTTC.

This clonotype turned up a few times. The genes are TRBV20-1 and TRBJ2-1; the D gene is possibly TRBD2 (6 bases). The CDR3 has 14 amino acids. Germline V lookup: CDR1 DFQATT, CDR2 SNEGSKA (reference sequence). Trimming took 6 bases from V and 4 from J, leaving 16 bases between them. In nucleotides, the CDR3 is TGCAGTGCCTCCCGGAGGGAGTTGTACAATGAGCAGTTCTTC. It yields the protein CSASRRELYNEQFF.

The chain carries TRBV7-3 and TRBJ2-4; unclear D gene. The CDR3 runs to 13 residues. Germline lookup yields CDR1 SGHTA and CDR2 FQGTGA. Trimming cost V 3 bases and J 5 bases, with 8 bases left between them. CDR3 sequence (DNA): TGTGCCAGCAGCTTGACCCGGGAAAACATTCAGTACTTC. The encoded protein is CASSLTRENIQYF. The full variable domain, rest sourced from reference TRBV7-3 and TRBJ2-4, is GAGVSQTPSNKVTEKGKYVELRCDPISGHTALYWYRQSLGQGPEFLIYFQGTGAADDSGLPNDRFFAVRPEGSVSTLKIQRTERGDSAVYLCASSLTRENIQYFGAGTRLSVL.

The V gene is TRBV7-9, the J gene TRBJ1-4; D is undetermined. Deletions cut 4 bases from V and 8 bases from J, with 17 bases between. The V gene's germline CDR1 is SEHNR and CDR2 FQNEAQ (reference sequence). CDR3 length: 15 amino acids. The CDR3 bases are TGTGCCAGCAGCTCCCCCGCGGGGAAGGGCGAAAAACTGTTTTTT. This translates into CASSSPAGKGEKLFF.

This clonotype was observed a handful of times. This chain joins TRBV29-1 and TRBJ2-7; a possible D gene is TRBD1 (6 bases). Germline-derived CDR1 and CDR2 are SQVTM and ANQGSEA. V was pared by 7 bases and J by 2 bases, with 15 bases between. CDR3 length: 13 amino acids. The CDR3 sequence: CSAEGGHTYEQYF. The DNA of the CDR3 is TGCAGCGCGGAAGGGGGACATACCTACGAGCAGTACTTC.

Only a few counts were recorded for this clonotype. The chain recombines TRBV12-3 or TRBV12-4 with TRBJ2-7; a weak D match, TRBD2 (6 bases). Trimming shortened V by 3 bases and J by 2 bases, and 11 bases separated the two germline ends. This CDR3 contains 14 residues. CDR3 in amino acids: CASSLIGGAYEQYF. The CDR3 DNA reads TGTGCCAGCAGTTTGATTGGCGGGGCCTACGAGCAGTACTTC.

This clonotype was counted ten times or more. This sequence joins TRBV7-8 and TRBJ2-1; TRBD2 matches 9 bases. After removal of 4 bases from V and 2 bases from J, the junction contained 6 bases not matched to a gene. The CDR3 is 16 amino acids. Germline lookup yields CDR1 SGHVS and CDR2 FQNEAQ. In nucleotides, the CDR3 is TGTGCCAGCAGCTCGCGGCGGGGGGGCACCTACAATGAGCAGTTCTTC. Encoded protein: CASSSRRGGTYNEQFF. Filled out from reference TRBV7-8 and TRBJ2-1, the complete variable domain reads GAGVSQSPRYKVAKRGQDVALRCDPISGHVSLFWYQQALGQGPEFLTYFQNEAQLDKSGLPSDRFFAERPEGSVSTLKIQRTQQEDSAVYLCASSSRRGGTYNEQFFGPGTRLTVL.

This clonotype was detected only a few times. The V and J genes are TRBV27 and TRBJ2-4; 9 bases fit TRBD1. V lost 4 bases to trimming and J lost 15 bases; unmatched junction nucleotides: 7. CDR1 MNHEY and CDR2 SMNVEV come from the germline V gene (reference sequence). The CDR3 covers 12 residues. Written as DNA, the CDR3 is TGTGCCAGCAGTTCGGCGGGGACAGGGCCGTACTTC. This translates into CASSSAGTGPYF.

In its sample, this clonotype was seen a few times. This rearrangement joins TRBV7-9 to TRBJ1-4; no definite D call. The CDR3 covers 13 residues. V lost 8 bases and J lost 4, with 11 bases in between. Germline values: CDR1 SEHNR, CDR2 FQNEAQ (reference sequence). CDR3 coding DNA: TGTGCCAGCGGGGAAAAGCTTAATGAAAAACTGTTTTTT. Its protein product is CASGEKLNEKLFF.

The CDR3 sequence is CSAGMRWGEKLFF. In nucleotides, the CDR3 is TGCAGTGCTGGTATGAGGTGGGGTGAAAAACTGTTTTTT. The chain employs TRBV20-1 and TRBJ1-4; D remains unclear. This CDR3 spans 13 amino acids. Trimming took off 5 bases at V and 7 bases at J, with 14 bases between the two ends. The germline V gene has CDR1 DFQATT and CDR2 SNEGSKA (reference sequence).

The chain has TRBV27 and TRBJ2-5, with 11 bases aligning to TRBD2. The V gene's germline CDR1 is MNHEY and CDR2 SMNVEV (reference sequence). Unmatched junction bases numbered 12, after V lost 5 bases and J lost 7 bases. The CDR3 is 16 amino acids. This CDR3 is CASSRVTSGTGGTQYF. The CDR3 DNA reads TGTGCCAGCAGTAGGGTGACTAGCGGGACTGGGGGGACCCAGTACTTC.